This TCR beta chain was recovered during a study of glioma-infiltrating T cells after dendritic cell vaccination. For the study at large: Monocyte-derived dendritic cells, cultured 7 to 8 days with IL-4 and GM-CSF, were pulsed with autologous tumor lysate. The study, taken as a whole, reports: Estimated pretreatment TIL content predicted outcome after dendritic cell vaccination. The cohort had few patients with full blood and tumor sets.

Sequencing used immunoSEQ multiplex PCR; TCRdb keeps in-frame clones, though not all of them. The sample includes about 50,000 clones, 75% to 90% seen only once; the top ten take 5% to 6%. The germline V gene has CDR1 MNHEY and CDR2 SMNVEV (reference sequence). The CDR3 spans 18 residues. After removal of 5 bases from V and 6 bases from J, the junction contained 16 bases not matched to a gene. The time point here: after dendritic cell vaccination, including at tumor progression/relapse. Comment on this clone: Antigen unknown.

The TCR comes from a human donor with glioblastoma. V gene TRBV27 combines with J gene TRBJ2-7; 13 positions agree with TRBD2. The material sequenced was blood, taken after dendritic cell vaccination. CDR3 protein: CASSIWTSGRGRNGEQYF. The CDR3, as DNA: TGTGCCAGCAGTATCTGGACTAGCGGGAGAGGGCGGAACGGCGAGCAGTACTTC.